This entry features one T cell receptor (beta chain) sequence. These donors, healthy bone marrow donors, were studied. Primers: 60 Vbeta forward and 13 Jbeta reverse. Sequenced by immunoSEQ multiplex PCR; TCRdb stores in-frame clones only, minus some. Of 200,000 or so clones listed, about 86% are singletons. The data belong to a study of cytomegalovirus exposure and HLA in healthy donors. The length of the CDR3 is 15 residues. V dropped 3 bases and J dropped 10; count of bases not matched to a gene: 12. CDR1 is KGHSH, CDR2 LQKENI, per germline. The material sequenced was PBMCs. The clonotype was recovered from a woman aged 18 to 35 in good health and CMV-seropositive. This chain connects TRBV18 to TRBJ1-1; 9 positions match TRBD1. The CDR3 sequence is CASSPGPGTGLSAFF. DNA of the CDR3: TGTGCCAGCTCACCCGGTCCCGGGACAGGGTTATCAGCTTTCTTT.